The rows below give T cell receptor beta chains drawn from one sample of a study of radiation and T cells in renal cell carcinoma. Profiling relied on immunoSEQ multiplex PCR, and the TCRdb table lists in-frame clones only, not all of them. The sample has 85,000 to 100,000 clones, around 88% seen once. The sample consisted of blood, taken from a patient whose treatment included radiotherapy and nephrectomy. These receptors all stem from a man in his fifties or sixties with renal cell carcinoma. The CDR3 runs from the conserved cysteine through the conserved F or W. Fields, in order: D gene, J gene, clone size, V gene, CDR3 DNA, CDR3 protein. The D gene is left open where the match is weak. Part of the rows lack a size; the others show once, few, many or a class for expanded clones.

d_call: TRBD2; j_call: TRBJ2-1; clone_size: .; v_call: TRBV2; cdr3_nt: TGTGCCAGCAGTGGGGGACTAGCGGCCTACAATGAGCAGTTCTTC; cdr3_aa: CASSGGLAAYNEQFF
d_call: .; j_call: TRBJ2-7; clone_size: medium-sized; v_call: TRBV28; cdr3_nt: TGTGCCAGCAGCCCCCTTGCGGGCCTACCCGGTTACGAGCAGTACTTC; cdr3_aa: CASSPLAGLPGYEQYF
d_call: .; j_call: TRBJ1-1; clone_size: .; v_call: TRBV4-1; cdr3_nt: TGCGCCAGCACCGGCGGAGAGGCAGGCACTGAAGCTTTCTTT; cdr3_aa: CASTGGEAGTEAFF
d_call: TRBD1; j_call: TRBJ2-5; clone_size: .; v_call: TRBV5-1; cdr3_nt: TGCGCCAGCAGCATAACCGGGACAGGGAGTGGCGAGACCCAGTACTTC; cdr3_aa: CASSITGTGSGETQYF
d_call: .; j_call: TRBJ2-3; clone_size: .; v_call: TRBV7-9; cdr3_nt: TGTGCCAGCAGCTTAGTTGAGGCCGGCACAGATACGCAGTATTTT; cdr3_aa: CASSLVEAGTDTQYF
d_call: .; j_call: TRBJ1-6; clone_size: .; v_call: TRBV5-1; cdr3_nt: TGCGCCAGCAGCTCAGGACAGTTTAATTCACCCCTCCACTTT; cdr3_aa: CASSSGQFNSPLHF
d_call: .; j_call: TRBJ2-5; clone_size: .; v_call: TRBV30; cdr3_nt: TGTGCCTGGGGGGCCGGGACCCAGTACTTC; cdr3_aa: CAWGAGTQYF
d_call: TRBD2; j_call: TRBJ2-7; clone_size: .; v_call: TRBV7-2; cdr3_nt: TGTGCCAGCAGCTTTTACACCGCGGGACTAGCGGGCGAGCAGTACTTC; cdr3_aa: CASSFYTAGLAGEQYF
d_call: .; j_call: TRBJ1-3; clone_size: .; v_call: TRBV2; cdr3_nt: TGTGCCAGCAGCTACACCGCTGGAAACACCATATATTTT; cdr3_aa: CASSYTAGNTIYF
d_call: .; j_call: TRBJ2-3; clone_size: .; v_call: TRBV5-4; cdr3_nt: TGTGCCAGCAGCTTGGCACAGTACACAGATACGCAGTATTTT; cdr3_aa: CASSLAQYTDTQYF
d_call: .; j_call: TRBJ2-1; clone_size: .; v_call: TRBV6-5; cdr3_nt: TGTGCCAGCAGTTTAGGGGCCCCCCTTAACAATGAGCAGTTCTTC; cdr3_aa: CASSLGAPLNNEQFF
d_call: .; j_call: TRBJ1-6; clone_size: .; v_call: TRBV5-1; cdr3_nt: TGCGCCAGCAGCAGGGGGGGTAATTCACCCCTCCACTTT; cdr3_aa: CASSRGGNSPLHF
d_call: .; j_call: TRBJ1-1; clone_size: .; v_call: TRBV7-2; cdr3_nt: TGTGCCAGCACAGGGGTAGGCACTGAAGCTTTCTTT; cdr3_aa: CASTGVGTEAFF
d_call: .; j_call: TRBJ2-7; clone_size: .; v_call: TRBV18; cdr3_nt: TGTGCCAGCTCACCACCGGCAGCCCGGTACGAGCAGTACTTC; cdr3_aa: CASSPPAARYEQYF
d_call: .; j_call: TRBJ2-7; clone_size: .; v_call: TRBV28; cdr3_nt: TGTGCCAGCAGTTTCGGTCAGGTGGATTCCGAGCAGTACTTC; cdr3_aa: CASSFGQVDSEQYF
d_call: .; j_call: TRBJ2-7; clone_size: .; v_call: TRBV6-1; cdr3_nt: TGTGCCAGCAGTGAACGTCACGAGCAGTACTTC; cdr3_aa: CASSERHEQYF
d_call: TRBD2; j_call: TRBJ2-3; clone_size: once; v_call: TRBV7-2; cdr3_nt: TGTGCCAGCAGCTCGACTATAGCGGGGGCACCTGATACGCAGTATTTT; cdr3_aa: CASSSTIAGAPDTQYF
d_call: .; j_call: TRBJ2-7; clone_size: .; v_call: TRBV12-5; cdr3_nt: TGTGCTAGTGGTAGCCGAGGACAGAGCTCCTACGAGCAGTACTTC; cdr3_aa: CASGSRGQSSYEQYF
d_call: TRBD2; j_call: TRBJ2-7; clone_size: .; v_call: TRBV30; cdr3_nt: TGTGCCTGGAGTGCGGGCGGGGGGCAAGAGGCCCAGTACTTC; cdr3_aa: CAWSAGGGQEAQYF
d_call: TRBD1; j_call: TRBJ2-1; clone_size: .; v_call: TRBV5-1; cdr3_nt: TGCGCCAGCAGCAAGGACCCGGGACAGGGTGTCGATGAGCAGTTCTTC; cdr3_aa: CASSKDPGQGVDEQFF
d_call: .; j_call: TRBJ1-1; clone_size: once; v_call: TRBV14; cdr3_nt: TGTGCCAGCAGACTTCAGGGGCCGAACACTGAAGCTTTCTTT; cdr3_aa: CASRLQGPNTEAFF
d_call: .; j_call: TRBJ1-2; clone_size: .; v_call: TRBV7-8; cdr3_nt: TGTGCCAGCAGCTTTACAGAGTCTCTTAACTATGGCTACACCTTC; cdr3_aa: CASSFTESLNYGYTF
d_call: .; j_call: TRBJ2-1; clone_size: .; v_call: TRBV20-1; cdr3_nt: TGCAGTGCTAGTCTGCTGGATGAGCAGTTCTTC; cdr3_aa: CSASLLDEQFF
d_call: .; j_call: TRBJ2-7; clone_size: .; v_call: TRBV28; cdr3_nt: TGTGCCAGCAGTTTACTGGGGGAGCAGTACTTC; cdr3_aa: CASSLLGEQYF
d_call: .; j_call: TRBJ1-3; clone_size: .; v_call: TRBV6-5; cdr3_nt: TGTGCCAGCAGTTACTCCGGGGTGGGGGGAAACACCATATATTTT; cdr3_aa: CASSYSGVGGNTIYF
d_call: .; j_call: TRBJ1-5; clone_size: .; v_call: TRBV6-1; cdr3_nt: TGTGCCAGCAGTGGGGAGGCGGGGGACGCAGGGCCCCAGCATTTT; cdr3_aa: CASSGEAGDAGPQHF
d_call: .; j_call: TRBJ2-1; clone_size: few; v_call: TRBV11-3; cdr3_nt: TGTGCCAGCAGCTGGACCGACAATGAGCAGTTCTTC; cdr3_aa: CASSWTDNEQFF
d_call: TRBD2; j_call: TRBJ2-7; clone_size: .; v_call: TRBV7-8; cdr3_nt: TGTGCCAGCAGACTAACTAGCGGGGGAACCGACGAGCAGTACTTC; cdr3_aa: CASRLTSGGTDEQYF
d_call: TRBD1; j_call: TRBJ1-4; clone_size: .; v_call: TRBV4-1; cdr3_nt: TGCGCCAGCAGCCACTACAGGGGCGATAATGAAAAACTGTTTTTT; cdr3_aa: CASSHYRGDNEKLFF
d_call: .; j_call: TRBJ1-5; clone_size: .; v_call: TRBV7-7; cdr3_nt: TGTGCTAGCAGCCGTGGGCCCAATCAGCCCCAGCATTTT; cdr3_aa: CASSRGPNQPQHF
d_call: TRBD1; j_call: TRBJ1-1; clone_size: .; v_call: TRBV2; cdr3_nt: TGTGCCAGCAGTGAACCTCGACCGGGACAGGGGTCCACTGAAGCTTTCTTT; cdr3_aa: CASSEPRPGQGSTEAFF
d_call: .; j_call: TRBJ1-1; clone_size: few; v_call: TRBV7-2; cdr3_nt: TGTGCCAGCATGGGAGCGAACACTGAAGCTTTCTTT; cdr3_aa: CASMGANTEAFF
d_call: TRBD1; j_call: TRBJ2-1; clone_size: .; v_call: TRBV29-1; cdr3_nt: TGCAGCGACGGGACGACAGGGGTTTACAATGAGCAGTTCTTC; cdr3_aa: CSDGTTGVYNEQFF
d_call: TRBD2; j_call: TRBJ2-1; clone_size: .; v_call: TRBV19; cdr3_nt: TGTGCCAGTAGTGCCCGGACTAGCATTGGGGCGAATGAGCAGTTCTTC; cdr3_aa: CASSARTSIGANEQFF
d_call: TRBD2; j_call: TRBJ2-5; clone_size: .; v_call: TRBV7-3; cdr3_nt: TGTGCCAGCAGCTCGTTCCCCGGGACTAGCGGGAGGGTATTTGATGAGACCCAGTACTTC; cdr3_aa: CASSSFPGTSGRVFDETQYF
d_call: TRBD1; j_call: TRBJ2-7; clone_size: few; v_call: TRBV5-1; cdr3_nt: TGCGCCAGCAGGTCCACAGGGGCCGAGCAGTACTTC; cdr3_aa: CASRSTGAEQYF
d_call: TRBD1; j_call: TRBJ2-7; clone_size: .; v_call: TRBV6-5; cdr3_nt: TGTGCCAGCAGGGAAGACAGGGGATACGAGCAGTACTTC; cdr3_aa: CASREDRGYEQYF
d_call: .; j_call: TRBJ2-2; clone_size: .; v_call: TRBV6-5; cdr3_nt: TGTGCCAGCAGTGAGAGGGACACCGGGGAGCTGTTTTTT; cdr3_aa: CASSERDTGELFF
d_call: .; j_call: TRBJ1-1; clone_size: few; v_call: TRBV10-3; cdr3_nt: TGTGCCATCAGTGAGTCGGGGGGGCTGGCTGAAGCTTTCTTT; cdr3_aa: CAISESGGLAEAFF
d_call: .; j_call: TRBJ2-7; clone_size: .; v_call: TRBV6-1; cdr3_nt: TGTGCCAGCAGTGAGCAGGGTACTTCCTACGAGCAGTACTTC; cdr3_aa: CASSEQGTSYEQYF
d_call: .; j_call: TRBJ2-5; clone_size: once; v_call: TRBV7-2; cdr3_nt: TGTGCCAGCAGCACAACGGAGACCCAGTACTTC; cdr3_aa: CASSTTETQYF